Presented here are 12 T cell receptor beta chains from one specimen sequenced in a study of OX40 agonist ivuxolimab in advanced cancers. Libraries were prepared by immunoSEQ multiplex PCR; TCRdb keeps only in-frame clonotypes and omits some of them. The data hold some 90,000 clones, with more than 75% observed a single time. The sample was CD4+ or CD8+ T cells sorted from blood, taken in a trial of the OX40 agonist ivuxolimab. Source of these receptors: an adult with an advanced solid tumor such as melanoma, head and neck, liver or kidney cancer.

This clone was seen only once. The gene calls are TRBV7-9 and TRBJ2-1, with no clear D. There are 14 residues in the CDR3. The V and J ends lost 5 bases and 2 bases respectively, with 10 bases between them. CDR1 and CDR2 from the germline V gene are SEHNR and FQNEAQ (reference sequence). CDR3 DNA: TGTGCCAGCAGCCTTCTAGAGGCCTACAATGAGCAGTTCTTC. Amino acids: CASSLLEAYNEQFF.

The chain uses TRBV2 and TRBJ2-7; 7 bases agree with TRBD2. This CDR3 spans 12 amino acids. Trimming removed 2 bases from V and 7 bases from J; junction bases left unmatched: 2. Germline CDR1 SNHLY, CDR2 FYNNEI. CDR3 loop: CASSEWREEQYF. The DNA of the CDR3 is TGTGCCAGCAGTGAATGGCGGGAGGAGCAGTACTTC.

This clone was detected a few times. The gene calls are TRBV5-4 and TRBJ1-6, with 9 bases aligning to TRBD1. V gave up 3 bases and J gave up 7 bases; unmatched junction bases: 5. Per germline, CDR1 SGHNT and CDR2 YYREEE (reference sequence). The CDR3 contains 15 residues. CDR3 DNA sequence: TGTGCCAGCAGCTGGGGACAGGGACGCAATTCACCCCTCCACTTT. Its translation: CASSWGQGRNSPLHF.

This chain connects TRBV7-3 to TRBJ2-5, with D possibly TRBD2 on 5 matching bases. Per the germline V gene, CDR1 is SGHTA and CDR2 is FQGTGA. Trimming left V 5 bases short and J 2 bases short, with 12 bases between. The CDR3 is 14 amino acids. Here the CDR3 reads CASSRSGPQETQYF. The CDR3, as DNA: TGTGCCAGCAGCCGGAGCGGCCCTCAAGAGACCCAGTACTTC.

In regard to this clone: Other DNA sequences of this sample code for an identical CDR3. V gene TRBV29-1 combines with J gene TRBJ1-1, with 7 nucleotides matching TRBD1. Germline V lookup: CDR1 SQVTM, CDR2 ANQGSEA. The J segment lost 2 bases and the V segment lost 1 base, leaving 4 bases of the junction unmatched. The CDR3 loop spans 14 amino acids. CDR3 sequence reads: CSVEVGGLNTEAFF. As DNA, the CDR3 is TGCAGCGTTGAAGTAGGGGGCCTAAACACTGAAGCTTTCTTT.

The sample holds one count of this clone. The V and J genes are TRBV7-2 and TRBJ2-5; TRBD2 might be the D (6 bases). With 5 bases removed from V and 3 bases from J, the gap between germline ends came to 13 bases. The CDR3 consists of 14 residues. CDR1 SGHTA and CDR2 FQGNSA come from the germline V gene. The CDR3 region has the DNA TGTGCCAGCAGCCACACGGGAGAGAAAGAGACCCAGTACTTC. This gives the protein CASSHTGEKETQYF.

V gene TRBV4-1 combines with J gene TRBJ1-1, with TRBD1 identical over 9 bases. CDR3 length: 16 residues. Germline trimming cut 2 bases from V and 4 bases from J; bases unmatched to any gene: 8. CDR1 is MGHRA and CDR2 is YSYEKL in the germline V gene. CDR3 in DNA: TGCGCCAGCAGCCAAACCGGGACAGGGTTTTCCACTGAAGCTTTCTTT. It codes for CASSQTGTGFSTEAFF.

The rearrangement joins TRBV7-2 to TRBJ2-5; possibly TRBD1 or TRBD2 for D (5 bases each). The CDR3 is 15 amino acids. Trimming cost V 5 bases and J 5 bases, with 18 bases left between them. Looked up from germline, CDR1 is SGHTA and CDR2 is FQGNSA. The CDR3 loop is CASSRTGTEGETQYF. CDR3 bases: TGTGCCAGCAGCCGGACCGGGACCGAGGGGGAGACCCAGTACTTC.

The chain carries TRBV6-5 and TRBJ1-1; D unresolved. Deletions cut 0 bases from V and 4 bases from J, with 3 bases between. Germline lookup yields CDR1 MNHEY and CDR2 SVGAGI. The CDR3 has 12 residues. The CDR3 loop is CASSYSITEAFF. The CDR3, as DNA: TGTGCCAGCAGTTACTCGATCACTGAAGCTTTCTTT.

The CDR3 sequence is CASSDRIQPQHF. For the CDR3, the DNA is TGTGCCAGCAGCGACAGGATTCAGCCCCAGCATTTT. The gene calls are TRBV6-1 and TRBJ1-5; the D gene is possibly TRBD1 (6 bases). The CDR3 consists of 12 residues. V dropped 6 bases and J dropped 6 bases, with 9 bases sitting between them. Per germline, CDR1 MNHNS and CDR2 SASEGT.

V gene TRBV18 combines with J gene TRBJ2-3; the D is unclear. V dropped 5 bases and J dropped 1 base, with 10 bases sitting between them. This CDR3 has 14 amino acids. The V gene's germline CDR1 is KGHSH and CDR2 LQKENI. CDR3 sequence reads: CASSFETGTDTQYF. The CDR3 nucleotides read TGTGCCAGCTCATTCGAGACTGGCACAGATACGCAGTATTTT.

The chain has TRBV6-5 and TRBJ2-2, with TRBD1 as a possible D gene (6 bases). From germline, CDR1 is MNHEY and CDR2 SVGAGI. The CDR3 is 15 residues long. The V end was cut by 7 bases, the J end by 1 base, with 13 bases between. CDR3 DNA sequence: TGTGCCAGCACCATGGACAGCGAGAACACCGGGGAGCTGTTTTTT. It specifies CASTMDSENTGELFF.